This TCR beta chain was sequenced in a study of neurological immune-mediated disorders. Overall study results and limits: Whereas HTLV-1-associated myelopathy showed the most TCR clonal expansion, multiple sclerosis showed the least, with levels below those of healthy controls.

PBMCs stored at -80 C, 2 million in total, were the source of the unsorted libraries. Between the trimmed V and J ends, which lost 7 bases and 3 bases, there was a span of 19 bases. The CDR3 loop spans 17 amino acids. Germline values: CDR1 SGHTA, CDR2 FQGNSA. The cDNA was produced through 5'RACE with 10-nucleotide random UMIs. Over 170 million TCR-beta sequences, together covering 15-18 subjects, were produced by every individual sequencing run that was carried out. TCRdb ran MiXCR on the 5' RACE reads and lists one entry per CDR3 protein. The sample holds tens of thousands of distinct CDR3 sequences, 12% seen once. This clonotype was counted ten times or more. Its antigen remains unknown.

The receptor's source is a woman in her fifties or sixties with HTLV-1-associated myelopathy (HAM/TSP). The chain employs TRBV7-2 and TRBJ2-6; TRBD1 or TRBD2 may be the D gene (6 bases each). Input material: PBMCs. CDR3 sequence reads: CASTLGGIALGANVLTF. The DNA of the CDR3 is TGTGCCAGCACCCTAGGGGGGATCGCGCTTGGGGCCAACGTCCTGACTTTC.